This T cell receptor (beta chain) was retrieved from a study of regulatory T cells in long-lasting Graves disease. Both iRepertoire HTBI primers and Arm-PCR of CDR3 regions were used to build the TCR beta libraries. Using its own MiXCR run on the multiplex PCR reads, TCRdb lists one record per CDR3 protein. The sample shows about 460,000 distinct CDR3 sequences, about 14% of them seen only once. Time point described: newly diagnosed GD, antithyroid drugs for less than 3 months. There was RNA extracted from PBMCs, and the TCR library was made from it. This clonotype showed up many times. Trimming at V came to 5 bases and at J to 3 bases, leaving 7 bases not matched to a gene. CDR1 and CDR2 (germline): SGHAT, FQNNGV. The CDR3 contains 15 residues. The same data also went into a second study, on T cells in Graves' hyperthyroidism and ophthalmopathy.

The sequencing used peripheral blood mononuclear cells (PBMCs), collected at new diagnosis, from a patient treated with antithyroid drugs. The chain carries TRBV11-2 and TRBJ1-1, with 9 bases aligning to TRBD1. The TCR originated in a woman between 45 and 60 years old with Graves disease. As DNA, the CDR3 is TGTGCCAGCAGCGCTACAGGGGGCGGGGACACTGAAGCTTTCTTT. Protein product: CASSATGGGDTEAFF. The full variable domain, with the rest looked up from reference TRBV11-2 and TRBJ1-1, is EAGVAQSPRYKIIEKRQSVAFWCNPISGHATLYWYQQILGQGPKLLIQFQNNGVVDDSQLPKDRFSAERLKGVDSTLKIQPAKLEDSAVYLCASSATGGGDTEAFFGQGTRLTVV.